This T cell receptor (beta chain) is drawn from a study of long-term antiretroviral therapy in people with HIV. At the survey level, the v3.0 immunoSEQ assay was run. TCRdb's copy holds only in-frame clones and misses some; the assay was immunoSEQ multiplex PCR. The sample lists more than 25,000 clones, over 80% occurring once. The ends were cut back, 3 bases at V and 9 bases at J, with 6 bases in the middle. Germline values: CDR1 SGHVS, CDR2 FQNEAQ. This CDR3 has 12 residues. This receptor was obtained from a middle-aged man with HIV. The sequences come from unsorted PBMCs, collected 3.2 years before starting antiretroviral therapy. The J gene is TRBJ1-6, the V gene TRBV7-8; D not certain. The chain's CDR3 is CASSFHGSPLHF. The CDR3 nucleotides read TGTGCCAGCAGCTTTCACGGTTCACCCCTCCACTTT. The full variable domain, rest sourced from reference TRBV7-8 and TRBJ1-6, is GAGVSQSPRYKVAKRGQDVALRCDPISGHVSLFWYQQALGQGPEFLTYFQNEAQLDKSGLPSDRFFAERPEGSVSTLKIQRTQQEDSAVYLCASSFHGSPLHFGNGTRLTVT.